This entry lists 21 T cell receptor beta chains sequenced from one sample in a study of CD8+ T cells in alopecia areata. Extracted from the samples, RNA was reverse transcribed into cDNA to serve as the sequencing template. Clones were read by immunoSEQ multiplex PCR, and TCRdb kept only the in-frame ones, dropping some. The repertoire holds 150,000 to 200,000 clones, with around 49% as singletons. The sample's treatment: oral pan-JAK inhibitor, 5-10 mg twice daily. This material consisted of CD8+ T cells sorted from blood, taken at approximately week 51, from a patient treated with tofacitinib. These receptors came from a human donor with alopecia areata.

This clone is a singleton in its sample. The rearrangement links TRBV27 to TRBJ1-1; D is perhaps TRBD1 (6 bases). The V end was cut by 7 bases, the J end by 1 base, with 13 bases between. CDR3 size: 14 residues. CDR1 is MNHEY, CDR2 SMNVEV, per germline (reference sequence). The CDR3 DNA reads TGTGCCAGCAATCATGGAGGGGGGAACACTGAAGCTTTCTTT. The encoded protein is CASNHGGGNTEAFF.

The J gene is TRBJ1-1, the V gene TRBV5-1, with D uncertain. The germline V gene encodes CDR1 SGHRS and CDR2 YFSETQ. With 0 bases removed from V and 2 bases from J, the gap between germline ends came to 14 bases. The CDR3 spans 16 residues. The CDR3 region has the DNA TGCGCCAGCAGCTTGGATTGGAGTCGGGGAAACACTGAAGCTTTCTTT. Translated: CASSLDWSRGNTEAFF.

The V call is TRBV6-6, the J call TRBJ1-1, with 8 bases fitting TRBD1. With V trimmed by 6 bases and J by 1 base, 7 bases remained unmatched. The CDR3 totals 15 residues. Per the germline V gene, CDR1 is MNHNY and CDR2 is SVGAGI (reference sequence). This chain's CDR3 is CASSPAGTGNTEAFF. CDR3 DNA sequence: TGTGCCAGCAGCCCTGCGGGGACAGGGAACACTGAAGCTTTCTTT.

This chain links TRBV30 with TRBJ1-6; D not certain. Trimming cost V 0 bases and J 7 bases, with 13 bases left between them. Germline V gene data show CDR1 as GTSNPN and CDR2 as SVGIG (reference sequence). This CDR3 comprises 15 residues. CDR3 nucleotide sequence: TGTGCCTGGAGTGTACTTGCGAGGGCGAATTCACCCCTCCACTTT. It specifies CAWSVLARANSPLHF. Full variable domain (missing parts from reference TRBV30 and TRBJ1-6): SQTIHQWPATLVQPVGSPLSLECTVEGTSNPNLYWYRQAAGRGLQLLFYSVGIGQISSEVPQNLSASRPQDRQFILSSKKLLLSDSGFYLCAWSVLARANSPLHFGNGTRLTVT.

This sequence joins TRBV11-2 and TRBJ2-7, with a tentative D call TRBD1 (6 bases). This CDR3 spans 13 amino acids. Germline V CDR1 and CDR2: SGHAT, FQNNGV. Trimming left V 3 bases short and J 7 bases short, with 13 bases between. CDR3 amino acids: CASSFTQGWEQYF. The CDR3 nucleotides read TGTGCCAGCAGCTTTACACAGGGTTGGGAGCAGTACTTC. The whole variable domain, filled in from reference TRBV11-2 and TRBJ2-7, reads EAGVAQSPRYKIIEKRQSVAFWCNPISGHATLYWYQQILGQGPKLLIQFQNNGVVDDSQLPKDRFSAERLKGVDSTLKIQPAKLEDSAVYLCASSFTQGWEQYFGPGTRLTVT.

This clone was seen more than once but under ten times. This chain's CDR3 is CASSIRDSNYGYTF. The CDR3, as DNA: TGTGCCAGCAGTATTAGGGACAGCAACTATGGCTACACCTTC. The chain links TRBV27 to TRBJ1-2; 7 bases agree with TRBD1. V trimming: 5 bases; J trimming: 2 bases; junction bases outside the gene matches: 5. In germline, CDR1 is MNHEY, CDR2 SMNVEV (reference sequence). This CDR3 has 14 amino acids.

The genes are TRBV5-6 and TRBJ1-4; no reliable D call. This CDR3 has 15 residues. CDR1 SGHDT and CDR2 YYEEEE come from the germline V gene. The V and J ends lost 0 bases and 4 bases respectively, with 10 bases between them. CDR3 protein: CASSLGFSLNEKLFF. The CDR3 DNA is TGTGCCAGCAGCTTGGGGTTCAGTCTTAATGAAAAACTGTTTTTT.

This chain uses TRBV7-2 with TRBJ2-3; 7 bases line up with TRBD1. CDR3 size: 15 residues. V lost 2 bases and J lost 3; bases outside the gene matches: 5. Germline loops: CDR1 SGHTA, CDR2 FQGNSA. The CDR3, as DNA: TGTGCCAGCAGCTTAAGGGGGCAGGGTACAGATACGCAGTATTTT. Residues: CASSLRGQGTDTQYF. Variable domain in full (rest from reference TRBV7-2 and TRBJ2-3): GAGVSQSPSNKVTEKGKDVELRCDPISGHTALYWYRQSLGQGLEFLIYFQGNSAPDKSGLPSDRFSAERTGGSVSTLTIQRTQQEDSAVYLCASSLRGQGTDTQYFGPGTRLTVL.

The rearrangement joins TRBV10-3 to TRBJ2-2; TRBD2 matches 13 bases. This CDR3 has 16 amino acids. V dropped 10 bases and J dropped 1; count of bases not matched to a gene: 6. The germline CDR1 and CDR2 sequences are ENHRY and SYGVKD. DNA of the CDR3: TGTGCCAGCAGCCGACTAGCGGGGGGGAACACCGGGGAGCTGTTTTTT. Protein: CASSRLAGGNTGELFF.

This rearrangement joins TRBV6-6 to TRBJ2-5; no clear D gene. The CDR3 runs 16 residues. Germline lookup yields CDR1 MNHNY and CDR2 SVGAGI (reference sequence). V gave up 0 bases and J gave up 0 bases, with 11 bases separating them. CDR3 DNA: TGTGCCAGCAGTTACTCGGTAGAGTCAGACCAAGAGACCCAGTACTTC. This translates into CASSYSVESDQETQYF.

The chain combines TRBV19 with TRBJ1-5; D might be TRBD1 (5 bases). Deletions cut 7 bases from V and 1 base from J, with 11 bases between. The CDR3 is 14 amino acids. Germline lookup yields CDR1 LNHDA and CDR2 SQIVND (reference sequence). The CDR3 loop is CASMVRDSNQPQHF. DNA for the CDR3: TGTGCCAGTATGGTTCGGGACAGCAATCAGCCCCAGCATTTT.

This clone has just a few counts. J is TRBJ1-3 and V is TRBV6-6; no reliable D call. The CDR3 is made up of 12 amino acids. V shed 2 bases and J shed 4 bases, with 3 bases lying between them. Germline V gene lookup returns CDR1 MNHNY and CDR2 SVGAGI (reference sequence). The CDR3 loop is CASSYEGNTIYF. CDR3 sequence (DNA): TGTGCCAGCAGTTACGAGGGAAACACCATATATTTT.

The V gene is TRBV15, the J gene TRBJ1-5; 10 bases fit TRBD1. The CDR3 is 16 amino acids. With V trimmed by 5 bases and J by 8 bases, 12 bases remained unmatched. Germline lookup yields CDR1 LNHNV and CDR2 YYDKDF (reference sequence). DNA for the CDR3: TGTGCCACCAGCCCGACAGGGACAGGGGCTTTTGAGCCCCAGCATTTT. Translated: CATSPTGTGAFEPQHF.

This chain uses TRBV30 with TRBJ1-1; maybe TRBD1 (5 bases). This CDR3 comprises 11 residues. CDR1 and CDR2 (germline): GTSNPN, SVGIG (reference sequence). The V end lost 0 bases, the J end lost 8 bases, and 7 bases lay between the germline ends. The CDR3 DNA is TGTGCCTGGAGTGTTGAGGGGGAAGCTTTCTTT. It encodes CAWSVEGEAFF.

The chain joins TRBV25-1 to TRBJ2-3; 7 positions agree with TRBD2. V lost 2 bases and J lost 0; bases outside the gene matches: 2. The CDR3 extends over 15 amino acids. From germline, CDR1 is MGHDK and CDR2 SYGVNS. Here the CDR3 reads CASSEGRGSTDTQYF. CDR3 coding DNA: TGTGCCAGCAGTGAAGGGAGGGGTAGCACAGATACGCAGTATTTT.

The rearrangement uses TRBV29-1 and TRBJ2-1; D not resolved. V lost 4 bases to trimming and J lost 3 bases, with 4 bases between them. The CDR3 is made up of 11 amino acids. Germline loops: CDR1 SQVTM, CDR2 ANQGSEA. The CDR3 protein is CSVVGYNEQFF. Here the CDR3 DNA reads TGCAGCGTTGTTGGCTACAATGAGCAGTTCTTC.

This sequence joins TRBV30 and TRBJ1-6, with unresolved D. The CDR3 runs to 15 residues. Germline lookup yields CDR1 GTSNPN and CDR2 SVGIG (reference sequence). Deletions cut 0 bases from V and 9 bases from J, with 15 bases between. CDR3 sequence (DNA): TGTGCCTGGAGTGTACTGGACTTGACTAGTTCACCCCTCCACTTT. Protein: CAWSVLDLTSSPLHF.

J is TRBJ2-3 and V is TRBV6-5, with a possible D match to TRBD1 (6 bases). Trimming took 9 bases from V and 1 from J, leaving 17 bases between them. The CDR3 is 15 residues long. The germline gives CDR1 MNHEY, CDR2 SVGAGI. In DNA, the CDR3 is TGTGCCAGTCAGAGACAGTGGACAGGCACAGATACGCAGTATTTT. This sequence encodes CASQRQWTGTDTQYF.

This clone was seen only a few times. CDR3 sequence reads: CASSPRASSYNEQFF. DNA of the CDR3: TGTGCCAGCAGCCCGAGGGCCAGCTCCTACAATGAGCAGTTCTTC. This chain joins TRBV7-9 and TRBJ2-1, with D possibly being TRBD2 (5 bases). The CDR3 has 15 amino acids. Trimming pared 5 bases from V and 0 bases from J, leaving 11 bases between. The germline V gene has CDR1 SEHNR and CDR2 FQNEAQ (reference sequence).

This chain links TRBV5-6 with TRBJ1-2; D is uncertain. V dropped 2 bases and J dropped 2 bases, with 10 bases sitting between them. CDR3 length: 14 amino acids. Germline CDR1 SGHDT, CDR2 YYEEEE. The CDR3 DNA sequence: TGTGCCAGCAGCTTAATAGTCGGAAACTATGGCTACACCTTC. Its translation: CASSLIVGNYGYTF.

This sequence joins TRBV13 and TRBJ2-7, with D tentatively TRBD1 (7 bases). Germline CDR1 and CDR2: PRHDT and FYEKMQ (reference sequence). Trimming took 4 bases from V and 2 from J, leaving 15 bases between them. The CDR3 covers 15 residues. The CDR3 loop is CASSSQGGGTYEQYF. The CDR3 DNA follows: TGTGCCAGCAGCTCCCAGGGGGGTGGGACCTACGAGCAGTACTTC.